This T cell receptor beta chain comes out of a study of blood T cell repertoires in COVID-19. Study as a whole: Sites in the United States, Italy and Spain provided acute and convalescent COVID-19 samples. Sources were T cells, B-cell-depleted T cells, or PBMCs; the material itself was cDNA or gDNA.

Seattle participants joined during active infection and were tracked over time. CDR1 is SGDLS and CDR2 is YYNGEE in the germline V gene. The length of the CDR3 is 13 residues. V lost 0 bases and J lost 4, with 6 bases in between. How the authors handled the data: Quantification of nucleated cells was approximated via reference gene primer amplification. Here immunoSEQ multiplex PCR was the method, and the copy in TCRdb shows in-frame clones only, minus some. V and J calls and clone size are as listed in that table; D and trimming were resolved from the DNA. The profile shows roughly 200,000 clones, approximately 88% of them singletons.

The sequencing input was peripheral blood. This chain connects TRBV9 to TRBJ2-3; D is undetermined. The TCR originated in a woman aged 40 to 55 with COVID-19, enrolled during active disease. CDR3 loop: CASSVGASDTQYF. The CDR3 DNA is TGTGCCAGCAGCGTAGGGGCCTCAGATACGCAGTATTTT.